These 6 T cell receptor beta chains were sequenced from one sample in a study of blood T cell repertoires in COVID-19. The data were produced by immunoSEQ multiplex PCR, yet TCRdb's version contains in-frame clones alone and is incomplete. The data contain over 200,000 clones, 70% to 90% of them singletons. The material sequenced was PBMCs or T cells enriched from blood (not recorded which). These receptor sequences come from a man aged 30 to 45 who had recovered from COVID-19.

The chain employs TRBV30 and TRBJ1-3; D not certain. The CDR3 extends over 11 amino acids. Germline CDR1 GTSNPN, CDR2 SVGIG (reference sequence). V lost 4 bases and J lost 5, with 6 bases in between. CDR3 coding DNA: TGTGCCTGGACGTCTCGAAACACCATATATTTT. This gives the protein CAWTSRNTIYF.

The chain recombines TRBV9 with TRBJ2-7; maybe TRBD2 (6 bases). The CDR3 runs to 15 residues. CDR1 and CDR2 (germline): SGDLS, YYNGEE. V lost 4 bases to trimming and J lost 3 bases, with 17 bases between them. The CDR3 here is CASSPRGISGYEQYF. CDR3 DNA: TGTGCCAGCAGCCCCCGCGGGATCTCTGGCTACGAGCAGTACTTC.

This sequence joins TRBV24-1 and TRBJ1-4, with 8 bases lining up with TRBD1. Germline CDR1 reads KGHDR; CDR2 reads SFDVKD. The CDR3 is made up of 14 amino acids. V was pared by 5 bases and J by 4 bases, with 2 bases of the junction left unmatched. The CDR3 is CATSGTGSNEKLFF. CDR3 in DNA: TGTGCCACCAGTGGGACAGGGAGTAATGAAAAACTGTTTTTT.

The chain is built from TRBV10-3 and TRBJ2-7; D perhaps matches TRBD2 (5 bases). Trimming took off 4 bases at V and 4 bases at J, with 11 bases between the two ends. The V gene's germline CDR1 is ENHRY and CDR2 SYGVKD. This CDR3 region has 13 residues. The CDR3 coding sequence is TGTGCCATCAGTGGAGCGGATCGATACGAGCAGTACTTC. Amino acid sequence: CAISGADRYEQYF.

The chain combines TRBV7-8 with TRBJ2-1; no reliable D call. The CDR3 is 13 residues long. Germline assignment: CDR1 SGHVS and CDR2 FQNEAQ. Trimming left V 4 bases short and J 3 bases short, with 7 bases between. The CDR3 is CASSSLFYNEQFF. The CDR3 bases are TGTGCCAGCAGCTCCCTTTTCTACAATGAGCAGTTCTTC. Looking up the rest from reference TRBV7-8 and TRBJ2-1 gives the full variable domain: GAGVSQSPRYKVAKRGQDVALRCDPISGHVSLFWYQQALGQGPEFLTYFQNEAQLDKSGLPSDRFFAERPEGSVSTLKIQRTQQEDSAVYLCASSSLFYNEQFFGPGTRLTVL.

Turning to this clone: One end of the junction fails to match germline, which may point to a read error. The chain recombines TRBV13 with TRBJ1-2, with D tentatively TRBD1 (6 bases). Per the germline V gene, CDR1 is PRHDT and CDR2 is FYEKMQ (reference sequence). The CDR3 contains 14 residues. The DNA of the CDR3 is TGTGCCAGCAGCTCCCGCGACAGGCGCTCCATCCACCACTTC. It specifies CASSSRDRRSIHHF. The full variable domain, rest sourced from reference TRBV13 and TRBJ1-2, is AAGVIQSPRHLIKEKRETATLKCYPIPRHDTVYWYQQGPGQDPQFLISFYEKMQSDKGSIPDRFSAQQFSDYHSELNMSSLELGDSALYFCASSSRDRRSIHHFGSGTRLTVV.